This T cell receptor (beta chain) is drawn from a study of blood T cell repertoires in COVID-19. The assay was immunoSEQ multiplex PCR, and TCRdb's table has in-frame clones only and misses some. This sample carries 300,000 to 350,000 clones, more than 75% of them seen once, and the ten largest clones take around 6%. The V and J ends lost 5 bases and 4 bases respectively, with 14 bases between them. This CDR3 spans 14 amino acids. Germline V CDR1 and CDR2: SGHAT, FQNNGV. The chain carries TRBV11-2 and TRBJ1-2; D gene unclear. The source is a woman aged 45-60 years with COVID-19, enrolled during active disease. Sequencing input: peripheral blood. Written as DNA, the CDR3 is TGTGCCAGCAGCCGGGTGGGAGGATCCTATGGCTACACCTTC. Protein sequence: CASSRVGGSYGYTF.